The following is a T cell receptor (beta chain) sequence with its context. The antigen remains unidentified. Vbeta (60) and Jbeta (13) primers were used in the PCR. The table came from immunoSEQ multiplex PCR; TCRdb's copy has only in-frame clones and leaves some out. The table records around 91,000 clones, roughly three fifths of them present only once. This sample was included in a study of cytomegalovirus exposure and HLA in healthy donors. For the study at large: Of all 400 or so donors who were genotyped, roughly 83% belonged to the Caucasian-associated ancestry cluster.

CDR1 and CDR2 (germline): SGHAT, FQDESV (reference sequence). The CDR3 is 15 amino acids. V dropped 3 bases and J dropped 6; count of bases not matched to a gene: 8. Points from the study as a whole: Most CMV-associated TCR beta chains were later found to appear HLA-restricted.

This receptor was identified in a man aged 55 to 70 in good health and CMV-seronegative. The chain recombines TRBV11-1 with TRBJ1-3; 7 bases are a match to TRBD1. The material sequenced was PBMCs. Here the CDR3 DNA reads TGTGCCAGCAGCTTGAGGGGACAGACACAAAACACCATATATTTT. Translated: CASSLRGQTQNTIYF.